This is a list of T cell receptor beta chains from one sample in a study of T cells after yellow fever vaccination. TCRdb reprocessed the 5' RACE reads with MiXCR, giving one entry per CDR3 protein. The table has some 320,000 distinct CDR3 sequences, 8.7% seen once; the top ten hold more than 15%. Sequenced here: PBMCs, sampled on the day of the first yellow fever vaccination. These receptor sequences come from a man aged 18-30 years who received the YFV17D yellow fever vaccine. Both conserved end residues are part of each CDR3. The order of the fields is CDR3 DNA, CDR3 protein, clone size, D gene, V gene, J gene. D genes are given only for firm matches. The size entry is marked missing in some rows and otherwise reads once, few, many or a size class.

TGTGCCATCAGTGAGCTGACAGGGGGCATTTACGAGCAGTACTTC	CAISELTGGIYEQYF	many	TRBD1	TRBV10-3	TRBJ2-7
TGTGCCAGTAGTATATCACATAGGGTGGACGGCACTGAAGCTTTCTTT	CASSISHRVDGTEAFF	few	-	TRBV19	TRBJ1-1
TGTGCCAGCAGCCATCCGGGACAGGATAATGAAAAACTGTTTTTT	CASSHPGQDNEKLFF	few	TRBD1	TRBV7-6	TRBJ1-4
TGTGCCAGCAGCTTCCTACAGTGGAACACTGAAGCTTTCTTT	CASSFLQWNTEAFF	few	-	TRBV5-6	TRBJ1-1
TGTGCCAGCAGCCTTTCGGACACCAATGAAAAACTGTTTTTT	CASSLSDTNEKLFF	-	-	TRBV7-9	TRBJ1-4
TGTGCCTGGAGTGTTGGGGGGGGCCAGCCCCAGCATTTT	CAWSVGGGQPQHF	many	-	TRBV30	TRBJ1-5
TGTGCCAGCAGCTTAATGGCAGCCTCTGGAAACACCATATATTTT	CASSLMAASGNTIYF	many	-	TRBV7-9	TRBJ1-3
TGTGCCAGCAGCTTGGTGTCCGGTATTGACTATGGCTACACCTTC	CASSLVSGIDYGYTF	few	-	TRBV5-4	TRBJ1-2
TGTGCCAGTTCTTATGCGGGGGCCACAGATACGCAGTATTTT	CASSYAGATDTQYF	-	-	TRBV19	TRBJ2-3
TGCGCCAGCAGCCAAGACATCCGGGACAGCAAAGAGACCCAGTACTTC	CASSQDIRDSKETQYF	few	TRBD1	TRBV4-3	TRBJ2-5
TGCGCCAGCAGCCAAGTTTCTAGCGGGGGGGCTTGGGAGCAGTACTTC	CASSQVSSGGAWEQYF	-	TRBD2	TRBV4-1	TRBJ2-7
TGTGCCAGCAGGGACGCTAGCACAGATACGCAGTATTTT	CASRDASTDTQYF	many	-	TRBV12-3/TRBV12-4	TRBJ2-3
TGTGCCAGCAGCTTAATTTCTGAGACCCAGTACTTC	CASSLISETQYF	-	-	TRBV7-9	TRBJ2-5